These 12 T cell receptor beta chains share one sample of origin, sequenced in a study of CD8 T cells in Susac syndrome. Random hexamers were used to reverse transcribe an amount of about 0.5 to 1 ug RNA. TCRdb analysed the immunoSEQ multiplex PCR reads with MiXCR anew, one entry per CDR3 protein. The sample has under 200,000 distinct CDR3 sequences; approximately 94% are singletons. Sequenced sample: CD4+ T cells from PBMCs. These TCRs come from a human donor with Susac syndrome.

The rearrangement joins TRBV5-1 to TRBJ1-4; perhaps TRBD1 as D (6 bases). CDR1 and CDR2 (germline): SGHRS, YFSETQ. The germline V and J ends were trimmed by 4 bases and 5 bases, with 15 bases remaining between them. This CDR3 is 15 amino acids long. The CDR3 protein is CASSRGQAPNEKLFF. CDR3 sequence (DNA): TGCGCCAGCAGCCGGGGGCAGGCACCAAATGAAAAACTGTTTTTT.

This clonotype was detected once. V and J are TRBV6-5 and TRBJ2-3; D ambiguous. CDR1 and CDR2 (germline): MNHEY, SVGAGI. CDR3 length: 12 amino acids. V lost 8 bases and J 4 bases, leaving 10 bases between the germline ends. The CDR3 DNA is TGTGCCAGCGGGTCTCGGCCAGATACGCAGTATTTT. Amino acids: CASGSRPDTQYF.

This chain links TRBV5-4 with TRBJ1-6, with 7 positions matching TRBD1. This CDR3 contains 15 residues. The V gene end was trimmed by 1 base and the J gene end by 14 bases; junction bases not matched to a gene: 12. Germline values: CDR1 SGHNT, CDR2 YYREEE (reference sequence). Written as DNA, the CDR3 is TGTGCCAGCAGCTTGCCCGGGACAGCCCCGCTTACCCTCCACTTT. Protein: CASSLPGTAPLTLHF.

This clonotype was seen a single time. This sequence joins TRBV11-2 and TRBJ1-1, with D possibly being TRBD1 (6 bases). V was pared by 4 bases and J by 10 bases, with 22 bases between. CDR3 size: 15 residues. Germline lookup yields CDR1 SGHAT and CDR2 FQNNGV. CDR3 amino acids: CASSSPSGGRGRAFF. The CDR3 DNA reads as TGTGCCAGCAGCTCCCCATCTGGGGGCCGGGGTAGAGCTTTCTTT.

The chain has TRBV2 and TRBJ1-4; tentative D call: TRBD1 (5 bases). The V end was cut by 6 bases, the J end by 5 bases, with 16 bases between. CDR3 length: 15 residues. Per germline, CDR1 SNHLY and CDR2 FYNNEI. This CDR3 is CASSAPGRGNEKLFF. CDR3 coding DNA: TGTGCCAGCAGCGCCCCGGGACGGGGGAATGAAAAACTGTTTTTT.

The genes are TRBV3-1 and TRBJ1-2, with no clear D. Per germline, CDR1 LGHDT and CDR2 YNNKEL (reference sequence). Between the trimmed V and J ends, which lost 4 bases and 2 bases, there was a span of 8 bases. The CDR3 runs 13 residues. In DNA form, the CDR3 reads TGTGCCAGCAGCCCTACACCGAACTATGGCTACACCTTC. It encodes CASSPTPNYGYTF.

This clonotype was detected once. V and J are TRBV4-2 and TRBJ1-5; D remains unclear. Trimming left V 5 bases short and J 6 bases short, with 11 bases between. This CDR3 spans 13 amino acids. The V gene's germline CDR1 is LGHNA and CDR2 YNFKEQ. The CDR3 region is CASSVNPRQPQHF. DNA of the CDR3: TGTGCCAGCAGCGTCAATCCTCGTCAGCCCCAGCATTTT.

This chain connects TRBV2 to TRBJ1-1; D remains ambiguous. The CDR3 is made up of 13 amino acids. Germline-derived CDR1 and CDR2 are SNHLY and FYNNEI. The V end was cut by 6 bases, the J end by 1 base, with 9 bases between. In DNA, the CDR3 is TGTGCCAGCAGGGAGGACGGGAACACTGAAGCTTTCTTT. Amino acid sequence: CASREDGNTEAFF. The complete variable domain, with remaining parts taken from reference TRBV2 and TRBJ1-1, reads EPEVTQTPSHQVTQMGQEVILRCVPISNHLYFYWYRQILGQKVEFLVSFYNNEISEKSEIFDDQFSVERPDGSNFTLKIRSTKLEDSAMYFCASREDGNTEAFFGQGTRLTVV.

V and J are TRBV6-6 and TRBJ1-1, with D uncertain. The ends were cut back, 8 bases at V and 0 bases at J, with 7 bases in the middle. The CDR3 sequence is 12 residues long. CDR1 is MNHNY, CDR2 SVGAGI, per germline (reference sequence). The CDR3 DNA reads as TGTGCCAGCTATGCAGTGAACACTGAAGCTTTCTTT. The encoded protein is CASYAVNTEAFF.

A single count supports this clonotype. The J gene is TRBJ2-7, the V gene TRBV7-9; the D is unclear. The V and J ends lost 2 bases and 5 bases respectively, with 13 bases between them. The length of the CDR3 is 14 residues. The germline gives CDR1 SEHNR, CDR2 FQNEAQ (reference sequence). The CDR3 protein is CASSLSQGSHEQYF. Here the CDR3 DNA reads TGTGCCAGCAGCTTATCTCAAGGGTCCCACGAGCAGTACTTC.

This rearrangement joins TRBV7-2 to TRBJ1-3; D possibly corresponds to TRBD1 (6 bases). The germline V gene encodes CDR1 SGHTA and CDR2 FQGNSA. This CDR3 has 14 residues. V was cut by 5 bases and J by 5 bases, with 13 bases left in between. CDR3 sequence (DNA): TGTGCCAGCAGCGTTCGGGACACCAGAAACACCATATATTTT. It specifies CASSVRDTRNTIYF.

This clonotype appeared a single time. The rearrangement links TRBV10-3 to TRBJ1-1, with a weak D call TRBD1 (6 bases). This CDR3 comprises 19 residues. The germline gives CDR1 ENHRY, CDR2 SYGVKD. V shed 3 bases and J shed 1 base, with 24 bases lying between them. This CDR3 is CAISDHPGGAIVGNTEAFF. For the CDR3, the DNA is TGTGCCATCAGTGATCACCCGGGGGGGGCAATAGTAGGGAACACTGAAGCTTTCTTT.